The entry below gives a single TCR beta chain sequence along with its context. The data are from a study of human T cells and chemical hapten exposure. Looking at the study overall: Patients were mainly female, each with alopecia areata, totalis or universalis.

V lost 3 bases, J lost 0 bases, and 9 bases lay in between. From germline, CDR1 is KGHSH and CDR2 LQKENI. This CDR3 contains 15 residues. Time point meaning: pre-sensitization, week 0. Documented treatment: therapeutic diphenylcyclopropenone sensitization with weekly scalp DPC. TCRdb reprocessed the RACE reads with MiXCR, giving one entry per CDR3 protein. The sample records around 120,000 distinct CDR3 sequences, 13% being singletons. The TCR comes from a woman aged 18 to 35 with alopecia areata. Some clones in this sample may be carry-over from other donors' samples. V usage is TRBV18 and J usage is TRBJ1-3, with D possibly matching TRBD1 (6 bases). The sample in question was whole blood, obtained in connection with sensitization to the hapten diphenylcyclopropenone (DPC). CDR3 in amino acids: CASSPRTDSGNTIYF. DNA for the CDR3: TGTGCCAGCTCACCCCGGACAGACTCTGGAAACACCATATATTTT.